The T cell receptor beta chain under discussion was sequenced for a study of blood T cells in healthy people across ages. Study findings and constraints: PBMCs left unsorted prevented a conclusive naive versus antigen-experienced comparison.

Turning to this clonotype: Its antigen is undetermined.

A second PCR of roughly 7 to 11 cycles used a sample-barcoded 5' primer and a J-beta primer mix. Every sample gave at least 2.5 million paired-end reads containing CDR3. TCRdb fed the 5' RACE reads into MiXCR, producing one record per CDR3 protein. The sample consists of about 640,000 distinct CDR3 sequences, under 70% of them appearing once. The V end lost 4 bases, the J end lost 10 bases, and 22 bases lay between the germline ends. CDR1 and CDR2 (germline): SGHTS, YDEGEE. The CDR3 length is 15 residues. Sequencing used blood. This chain links TRBV5-8 with TRBJ2-3; D is possibly TRBD1 (7 bases). This clonotype originated in a man aged 55 to 70 in good health. Here the CDR3 DNA reads TGTGCCAGCAGCCGGGCGGGGACAGCCCAGATGGCGCAGTATTTT. Its translation is CASSRAGTAQMAQYF.